Below, one T cell receptor (beta chain) is given with its context. No antigen is known for it. No much larger clonotype is one base removed from it; base qualities were not supplied. In total, 500 to 700 healthy bone marrow donors made up the cohort. Cohort members were all nominally healthy when sampled, although unrecorded immune exposures were likely present. The donor was CMV seronegative and belonged to the group of 352 seronegative cohort members. Each donor provided a peripheral blood sample, and peripheral blood mononuclear cells were used for TCR beta sequencing. The Qiagen DNeasy Blood Extraction Kit was used to extract genomic DNA from the blood cell samples. Receptor libraries were prepared by the immunoSEQ multiplex PCR assay. A mixture of 60 forward primers for TCR Vbeta segments and 13 reverse primers for TCR Jbeta segments was used in the multiplex PCR. Amplification of the CDR3 region of rearranged TCR beta genes was performed with a multiplex PCR assay on genomic DNA. The Illumina HiSeq System was used to sequence the amplified TCR beta libraries as 87-base-pair reads. Per the original workflow: In a later analysis, approximately 74 million unique TCR beta chains were counted across the roughly 610 repertoires, and roughly 11 million of these chains were shared by at least two donors. A nearest-neighbor algorithm error-corrected the raw reads and collapsed the reads into unique sequences, merging closely related sequences to remove PCR and sequencing errors. CDR3 sequences were aligned to IMGT reference sequences to assign V, D and J gene segments. For a sequence to be retained, at least a six-nucleotide match to both a V gene segment and a J gene segment was required. A rearrangement counted as productive if the CDR3 had no stop codons and remained in frame with V and J, and every other rearrangement counted as non-productive. Following IMGT convention, CDR3 was defined as the stretch from the second conserved V-encoded cysteine up to the conserved J-encoded phenylalanine. The earlier analysis of about 610 of the donors excluded any sequence lacking an unambiguous match to a single V gene segment. An earlier analysis of 500 to 700 of the donors classified V segments as functional when productive rearrangements were above 56.7% and as segregating when the standard deviation between donors was above 5%. A statistical classification framework was developed to diagnose cytomegalovirus status using the catalog of TCR beta chain sequences. A later analysis assigned V and J genes by comparing TCR nucleotide sequences with IMGT/GENE-DB human TR gene sequences. The TCRdist pipeline was used in a later analysis to assign CDR3 sequences and most-parsimonious VDJ recombination scenarios. In a later analysis, each TCR beta chain was defined by its CDR3 amino acid sequence together with its V-gene family, and reads lacking a unique V-gene family were excluded. In a later analysis, 500 to 700 highly shared, low-generation-probability nucleotide sequences were removed to address suspected cross-contamination and a sequencing artifact. A later analysis calculated a clonal expansion index for each public chain from normalized within-repertoire ranks of inferred template counts. Generation probabilities in a later analysis came from a VDJ recombination model fitted to out-of-frame rearrangements, and those results were checked against IGoR. In a later analysis, TCR-TCR, TCR-HLA and TCR-CMV co-occurrence was scored with hypergeometric tests, and a repertoire-size bias correction was applied to TCR pairs. To estimate false discovery rates, a later analysis permuted the HLA or CMV assignments 20 times. In a later analysis, co-occurring TCRs were grouped using DBSCAN, and TCRdist sequence similarity was added for clustering within HLA-allele-positive subsets. Repertoires with fewer than 30,000 or more than 120,000 public chains, plus five repertoires with anomalous nucleotide sharing, were excluded from co-occurrence clustering. Imported from immuneACCESS, the table was reduced by TCRdb to in-frame sequences with V and J called. These copies leave out some clones; in studies compared against another copy, an unresolved V gene accounts for under half, and the cause of the remainder is not known. V, J and clone size are those of that table, while D and trimming were read from the DNA. The sample table records some 130,000 clones; around 80% of these occur just once. The top ten constitute roughly 2.3% of the sample.

The CDR3 has 11 amino acids, counting the end cysteine and phenylalanine. The only DNA kept is the CDR3, 33 bases in frame from the first base. As encoded in the germline V gene, CDR1 is SNHLY while CDR2 is FYNNEI. Deletion took 3 bases off V and 7 bases off J, with a span of 6 bases between the germline ends. The source of the sample is a study of cytomegalovirus exposure and HLA in healthy donors listed by TCRdb under 2017. For the wider study: According to an earlier analysis of 587 of the donors, about 179 million T cells yielded over 100 million unique TCR beta sequences and roughly 280 Gb of sequence data. Because of strong linkage in the cohort, 5 or 6 DR-DQ haplotypes were treated as single units for association and clustering. To predict cytomegalovirus infection status, the study brought together high-throughput TCR immunosequencing, statistical association of individual TCRs with disease status, and machine learning. Class I and class II HLA loci were covered by the typing at four-digit resolution. An early release covering 550 to 650 HLA-typed donors comprised about 320 gigabases of sequencing data and 85 million or so unique TCR sequences. All discovery cohort repertoires had been generated using a single sequencing platform. The number of typed donors differed by locus: about 620-640 for A, B, C, DRB1 and DQB1; approximately 540 for DQA1; about 600 for DPA1; and about 450 for DPB1. Among some 400 genotyped donors of the cohort, an average of 235,054 unique TCR beta nucleotide sequences were sequenced per donor, roughly 20% of them non-productive. A later analysis re-analyzed previously published TCR beta repertoires from about 600 donors and added high-resolution HLA genotyping to study TCR occurrence patterns. Besides the first cohort of around 670 subjects, a separate validation cohort made up of some 110 different subjects was used. The T cell repertoires of 700 or so subjects were profiled by immunosequencing and related to cytomegalovirus serostatus. The study was designed to test whether signatures of past pathogen exposure could be identified by cataloging public T cell receptors. Donor age, sex, ethnicity and CMV serostatus were compiled alongside the repertoire data. Genome-wide SNP genotypes for about 65% of the 666 donors were used in a later genetic analysis, which treated that subset as a discovery cohort. In an earlier analysis of more than 550 of the donors, high-throughput TCR beta sequencing was used to judge whether each TCR beta V gene segment behaved as functional or pseudogenic. Rather than using new phenotypic data, the later analysis identified candidate immune exposures from TCR beta sequences and from how often those sequences occurred across donors. Of the roughly 400 genotyped donors, less than 85% were placed in the genetic ancestry cluster associated with self-reported Caucasian donors.

General conclusions and limits of the study: The authors suggested that the approach could potentially be generalized to other disease states and immunological phenotypes. V-gene and J-gene trimming of TCR beta chains was associated with a missense DCLRE1C variant in a later genetic analysis, and the association was replicated in an independent cohort. When HLA alleles, especially DR and DQ, strongly co-occurred, attributing TCR associations to individual alleles was difficult. In a later analysis, most CMV-associated TCR beta chains were found to appear HLA-restricted, with HLA associations seemingly driven largely by CMV exposure. Because counts were too low, around 17 rarely observed V segments, including chromosome 9 orphons, were left out of the earlier analysis of 587 of the donors. In the study, some 160 TCR beta chains were listed as associated with cytomegalovirus. In a later analysis, HLA-associated TCR beta chains showed more clonal expansion and lower generation probabilities than non-associated chains that were equally common. According to a later genetic analysis, donors in an Asian-associated ancestry cluster had fewer N-insertions in productive TCRs than the approximately 710-donor mean. A group of highly shared sequence variants was considered likely to be a technical artifact of the sequencing pipeline. HLA typing was unavailable for some donors at each locus, so association tests used only the typed subset. According to a later analysis, parvovirus B19, influenza, CMV and Epstein-Barr virus appeared linked to several top co-occurrence clusters. This cohort had only TCR beta chains sequenced, and the lack of alpha or paired-chain data limited which features could be detected. Across donors, most TCR sequences were observed very rarely, whereas some public TCRs were present in many individuals. Some IMGT-functional V segments, including TRBV6-2 and TRBV6-3, could not be distinguished by the 87-base-pair reads and were therefore excluded. In a later analysis, over 15,000 TCR beta sequences were associated with specific HLA alleles at a false discovery rate of 0.05. In both the original and validation cohorts, the classifier was reported to diagnose cytomegalovirus status with high specificity and sensitivity. Presence/absence analyses assumed roughly uniform sequencing depth across donors, an assumption that may not hold. In an earlier analysis of a few hundred of the donors, most TCR beta V segments were observed in productive rearrangements about 87% or about 30% of the time, broadly matching IMGT annotations. In vitro tests confirmed that a few of the cytomegalovirus-associated TCR beta chains recognize cytomegalovirus antigens. A further reported finding was that TCR beta sequences accurately predicted the HLA-A and HLA-B alleles for most subjects in the first cohort. For the cohort, immune exposure information was limited to CMV serostatus. According to a later analysis, TCR association rates differed among HLA loci, with DRB1 alleles showing the most associated TCRs and HLA-C alleles showing the fewest. Correlated functional status among segregating V segments might reflect linkage disequilibrium, but an unknown experimental factor could not be ruled out.

The TCR was taken from a young man in good health and CMV-seronegative. The chain is assembled from TRBV2 and TRBJ1-2; matching of 5 bases hints at TRBD1 as the D gene. Sequencing input: PBMCs. The nucleotide sequence reads TGTGCCAGCAGTGAGGGGGGTGGCTACACCTTC. Its product reads: CASSEGGGYTF.